This T cell receptor beta chain emerged from a study of PD-1 blockade in classical Hodgkin lymphoma. Study-level results: Newly diagnosed and completely responding patients shared comparable baseline diversity. Possible causes of repertoire differences, disease activity or prior therapy, remain undefined. At baseline, newly diagnosed patients reportedly showed less TCR diversity than healthy donors. Some patients began nivolumab under 1 year after ASCT. These patients were excluded from later analyses.

Of note for this clone: Its matching antigen is unknown.

V was cut by 5 bases and J by 2 bases, with 7 bases left in between. The CDR3 is made up of 12 amino acids. Germline V gene sequence: CDR1 SEHNR, CDR2 FQNEAQ (reference sequence). Every single patient, without exception, relapsed after autologous stem cell transplantation, and brentuximab vedotin exposure varied. Thawed PBMCs were subjected to magnetic negative selection, which yielded isolated CD8+ T cells. The method was immunoSEQ multiplex PCR; TCRdb's version includes in-frame clones alone and lacks a portion of them. This sample has over 25,000 clones, with 85% to 90% found just once. The sequences come from CD8+ T cells from blood, collected at baseline. The V call is TRBV7-9, the J call TRBJ2-7; D call uncertain. This TCR derives from a human donor with classical Hodgkin lymphoma. The CDR3 nucleotides read TGTGCCAGCAGCCAGCATCCCTACGAGCAGTACTTC. As protein: CASSQHPYEQYF.